A single sample is the source of the 2 T cell receptor beta chains below, sequenced in a study of cytomegalovirus exposure and HLA in healthy donors. Amplification used 60 Vbeta primers and 13 Jbeta primers. The assay was immunoSEQ multiplex PCR, and TCRdb's table has in-frame clones only and misses some. The sample includes approximately 260,000 clones, around four fifths of them seen just once. Sequencing was carried out using PBMCs. The receptors come from a middle-aged woman in good health and CMV-seropositive.

The chain joins TRBV4-3 to TRBJ2-1; 7 positions agree with TRBD2. The germline V gene encodes CDR1 LGHNA and CDR2 YSLEER. The CDR3 loop spans 16 amino acids. V gave up 0 bases and J gave up 6 bases; unmatched junction bases: 8. The CDR3 DNA is TGCGCCAGCAGCCAAGATTGGCGGGAGCGGAGCAATGAGCAGTTCTTC. Protein product: CASSQDWRERSNEQFF.

The CDR3 nucleotides are TGCGCCAGCAGCTCGAAAGTACGGGGGGAGAGGTTTGTAGATACGCAGTATTTT. Translated: CASSSKVRGERFVDTQYF. The chain couples TRBV5-1 to TRBJ2-3; the match to TRBD2 covers 7 bases. The CDR3 totals 18 residues. Germline CDR1 and CDR2: SGHRS and YFSETQ. The junction had 18 bases not matched to a gene; V was cut back by 3 bases and J by 5 bases. The full variable domain, rest sourced from reference TRBV5-1 and TRBJ2-3, is KAGVTQTPRYLIKTRGQQVTLSCSPISGHRSVSWYQQTPGQGLQFLFEYFSETQRNKGNFPGRFSGRQFSNSRSEMNVSTLELGDSALYLCASSSKVRGERFVDTQYFGPGTRLTVL.